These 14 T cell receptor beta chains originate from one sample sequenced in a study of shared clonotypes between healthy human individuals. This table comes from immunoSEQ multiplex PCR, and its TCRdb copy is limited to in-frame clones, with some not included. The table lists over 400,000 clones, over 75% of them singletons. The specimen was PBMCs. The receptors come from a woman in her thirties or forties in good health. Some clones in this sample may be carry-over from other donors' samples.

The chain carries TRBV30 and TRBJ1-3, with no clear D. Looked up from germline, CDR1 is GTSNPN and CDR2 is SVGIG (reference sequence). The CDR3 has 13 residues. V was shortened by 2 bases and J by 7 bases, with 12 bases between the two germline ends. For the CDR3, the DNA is TGTGCCTGGAGTAACGGAGGAACGAACACCATATATTTT. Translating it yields CAWSNGGTNTIYF.

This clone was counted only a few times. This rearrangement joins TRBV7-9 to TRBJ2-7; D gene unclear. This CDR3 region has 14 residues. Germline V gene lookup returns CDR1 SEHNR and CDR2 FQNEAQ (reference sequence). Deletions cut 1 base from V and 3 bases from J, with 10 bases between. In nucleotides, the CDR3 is TGTGCCAGCAGCTTAGTTGACACTCACTACGAGCAGTACTTC. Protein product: CASSLVDTHYEQYF.

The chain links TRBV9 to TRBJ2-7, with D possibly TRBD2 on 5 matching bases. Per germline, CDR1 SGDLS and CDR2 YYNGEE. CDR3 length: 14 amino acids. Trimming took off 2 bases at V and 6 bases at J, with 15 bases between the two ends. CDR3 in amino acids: CASSVGLAVSEQYF. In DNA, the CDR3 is TGTGCCAGCAGCGTTGGGCTAGCAGTTTCCGAGCAGTACTTC.

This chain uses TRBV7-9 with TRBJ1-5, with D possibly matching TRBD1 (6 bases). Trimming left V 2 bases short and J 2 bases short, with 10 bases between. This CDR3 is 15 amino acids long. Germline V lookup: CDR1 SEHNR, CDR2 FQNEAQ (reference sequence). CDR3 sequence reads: CASSLSGGRNQPQHF. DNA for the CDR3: TGTGCCAGCAGCTTAAGCGGGGGGCGCAATCAGCCCCAGCATTTT.

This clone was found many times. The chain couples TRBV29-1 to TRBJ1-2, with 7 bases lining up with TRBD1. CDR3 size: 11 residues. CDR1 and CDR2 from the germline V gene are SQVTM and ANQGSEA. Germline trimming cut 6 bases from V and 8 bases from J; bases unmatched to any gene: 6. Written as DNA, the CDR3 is TGCAGCGTAGAAAGGGGGCAGGGCTACACCTTC. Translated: CSVERGQGYTF.

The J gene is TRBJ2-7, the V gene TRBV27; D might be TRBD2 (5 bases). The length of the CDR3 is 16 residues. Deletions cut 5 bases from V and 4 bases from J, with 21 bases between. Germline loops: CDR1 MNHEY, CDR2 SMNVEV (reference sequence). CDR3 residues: CASSPTTEVLRYEQYF. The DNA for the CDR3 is TGTGCCAGCAGTCCAACCACGGAGGTCTTACGTTACGAGCAGTACTTC.

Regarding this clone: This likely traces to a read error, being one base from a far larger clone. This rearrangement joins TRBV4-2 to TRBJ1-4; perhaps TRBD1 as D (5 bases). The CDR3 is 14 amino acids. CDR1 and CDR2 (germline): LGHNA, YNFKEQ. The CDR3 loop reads CAGSQDQGLKKLFF. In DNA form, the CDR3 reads TGTGCCGGCAGCCAAGACCAGGGTCTTAAAAAACTGTTTTTT.

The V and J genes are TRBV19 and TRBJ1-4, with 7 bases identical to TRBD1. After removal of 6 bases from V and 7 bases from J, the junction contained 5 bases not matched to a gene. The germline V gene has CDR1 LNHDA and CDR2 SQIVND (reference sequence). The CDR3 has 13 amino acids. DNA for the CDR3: TGTGCCAGTAGCCGGGACAGTACTGAAAAACTGTTTTTT. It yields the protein CASSRDSTEKLFF. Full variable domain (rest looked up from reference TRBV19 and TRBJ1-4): DGGITQSPKYLFRKEGQNVTLSCEQNLNHDAMYWYRQDPGQGLRLIYYSQIVNDFQKGDIAEGYSVSREKKESFPLTVTSAQKNPTAFYLCASSRDSTEKLFFGSGTQLSVL.

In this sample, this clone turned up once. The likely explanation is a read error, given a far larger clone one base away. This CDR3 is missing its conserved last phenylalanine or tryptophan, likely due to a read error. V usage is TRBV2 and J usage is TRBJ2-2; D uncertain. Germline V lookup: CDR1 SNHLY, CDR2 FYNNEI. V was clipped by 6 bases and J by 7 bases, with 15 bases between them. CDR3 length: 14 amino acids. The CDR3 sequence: CASSSQMGIGELFS. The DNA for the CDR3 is TGTGCCAGCAGCTCCCAAATGGGGATCGGGGAGCTGTTTTCT.

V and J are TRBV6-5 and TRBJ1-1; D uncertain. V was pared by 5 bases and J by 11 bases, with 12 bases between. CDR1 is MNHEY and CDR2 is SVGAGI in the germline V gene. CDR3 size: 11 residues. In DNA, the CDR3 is TGTGCCAGCAGTGCGGGAGCCCGGGCTTTCTTT. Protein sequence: CASSAGARAFF.

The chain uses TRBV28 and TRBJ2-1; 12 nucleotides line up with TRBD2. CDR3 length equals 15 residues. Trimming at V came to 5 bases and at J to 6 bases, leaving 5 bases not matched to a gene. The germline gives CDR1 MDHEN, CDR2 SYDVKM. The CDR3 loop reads CASSDTSGRTNEQFF. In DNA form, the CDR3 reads TGTGCCAGCAGTGACACTAGCGGGAGGACCAATGAGCAGTTCTTC.

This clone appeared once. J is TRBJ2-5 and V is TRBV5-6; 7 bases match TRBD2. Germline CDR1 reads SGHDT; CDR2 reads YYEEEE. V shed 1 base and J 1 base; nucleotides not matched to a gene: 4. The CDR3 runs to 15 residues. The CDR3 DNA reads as TGTGCCAGCAGCTTGTGGGGGGGAGTCCAAGAGACCCAGTACTTC. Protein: CASSLWGGVQETQYF. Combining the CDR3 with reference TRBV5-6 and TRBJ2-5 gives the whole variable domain DAGVTQSPTHLIKTRGQQVTLRCSPKSGHDTVSWYQQALGQGPQFIFQYYEEEERQRGNFPDRFSGHQFPNYSSELNVNALLLGDSALYLCASSLWGGVQETQYFGPGTRLLVL.

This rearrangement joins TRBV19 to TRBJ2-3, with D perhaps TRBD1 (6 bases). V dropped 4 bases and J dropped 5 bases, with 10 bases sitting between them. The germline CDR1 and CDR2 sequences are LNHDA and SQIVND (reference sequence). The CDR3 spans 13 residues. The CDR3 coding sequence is TGTGCCAGTAGTACCACAGGGTTAGATACGCAGTATTTT. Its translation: CASSTTGLDTQYF. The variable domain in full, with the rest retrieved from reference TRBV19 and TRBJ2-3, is DGGITQSPKYLFRKEGQNVTLSCEQNLNHDAMYWYRQDPGQGLRLIYYSQIVNDFQKGDIAEGYSVSREKKESFPLTVTSAQKNPTAFYLCASSTTGLDTQYFGPGTRLTVL.

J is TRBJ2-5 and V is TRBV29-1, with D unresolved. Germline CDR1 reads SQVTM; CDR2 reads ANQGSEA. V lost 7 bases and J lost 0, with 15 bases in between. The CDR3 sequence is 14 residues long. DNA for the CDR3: TGCAGCGCTACGGCCATGGTGTACCAAGAGACCCAGTACTTC. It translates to CSATAMVYQETQYF.